This T cell receptor beta chain was retrieved from a study of cytomegalovirus exposure and HLA in healthy donors. With respect to this clone: Its antigen is currently unknown.

The PCR contained 60 Vbeta and 13 Jbeta primers. Using immunoSEQ multiplex PCR, the repertoire was profiled, and TCRdb retains in-frame clones only, with some absent. The sample includes about 230,000 clones, about 84% seen only once; the top ten take 1% to 1.5%. Trimming pared 2 bases from V and 3 bases from J, leaving 13 bases between. This CDR3 is built from 15 residues. CDR1 and CDR2 (germline): SEHNR, FQNEAQ (reference sequence). Whole-study findings and limits: TCR beta V segments were, for the most part, productive about 87% or about 30% of the time in an earlier analysis.

This TCR was sampled from a human donor in good health. The material sequenced was PBMCs. J is TRBJ2-5 and V is TRBV7-9; TRBD1 might be the D (5 bases). The CDR3 DNA reads as TGTGCCAGCAGCTTAAGGGGCAACCCGAAAGAGACCCAGTACTTC. Translation: CASSLRGNPKETQYF.